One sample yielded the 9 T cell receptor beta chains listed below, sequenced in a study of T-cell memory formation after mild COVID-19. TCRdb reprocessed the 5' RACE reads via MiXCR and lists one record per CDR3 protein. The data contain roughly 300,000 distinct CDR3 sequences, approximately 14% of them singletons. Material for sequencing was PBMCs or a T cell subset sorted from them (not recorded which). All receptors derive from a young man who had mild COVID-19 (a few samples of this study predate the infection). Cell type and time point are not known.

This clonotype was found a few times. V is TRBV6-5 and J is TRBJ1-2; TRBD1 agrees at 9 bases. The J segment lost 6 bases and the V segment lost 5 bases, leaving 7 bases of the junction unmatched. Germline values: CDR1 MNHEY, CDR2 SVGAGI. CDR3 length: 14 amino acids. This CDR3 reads CASSPGTGFHGYTF. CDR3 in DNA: TGTGCCAGCAGTCCCGGGACAGGGTTTCATGGCTACACCTTC.

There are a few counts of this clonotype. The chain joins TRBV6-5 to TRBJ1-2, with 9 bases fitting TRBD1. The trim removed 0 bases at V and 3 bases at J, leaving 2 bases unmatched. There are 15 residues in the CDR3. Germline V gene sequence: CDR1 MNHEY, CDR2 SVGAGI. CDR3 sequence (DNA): TGTGCCAGCAGTTACTCGACAGGGGGTTACTATGGCTACACCTTC. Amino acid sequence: CASSYSTGGYYGYTF.

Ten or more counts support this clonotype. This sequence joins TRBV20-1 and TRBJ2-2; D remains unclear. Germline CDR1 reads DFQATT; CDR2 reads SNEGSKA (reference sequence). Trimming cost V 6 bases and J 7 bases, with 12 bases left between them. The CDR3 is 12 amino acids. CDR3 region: CSARRAGGELFF. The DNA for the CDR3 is TGCAGTGCCCGTAGGGCAGGCGGGGAGCTGTTTTTT.

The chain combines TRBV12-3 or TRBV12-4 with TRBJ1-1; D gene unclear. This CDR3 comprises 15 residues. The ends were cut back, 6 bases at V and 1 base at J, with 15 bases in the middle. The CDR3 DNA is TGTGCCAGCAGCCCCCAAGACGGGCAGAACACTGAAGCTTTCTTT. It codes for CASSPQDGQNTEAFF.

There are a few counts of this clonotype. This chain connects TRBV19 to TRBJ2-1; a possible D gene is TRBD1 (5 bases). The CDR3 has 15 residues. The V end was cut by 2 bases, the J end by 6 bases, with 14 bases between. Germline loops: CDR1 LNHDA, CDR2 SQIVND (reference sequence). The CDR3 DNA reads TGTGCCAGTAGTATAACTGGGGCTGGGGTCAATGAGCAGTTCTTC. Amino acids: CASSITGAGVNEQFF.

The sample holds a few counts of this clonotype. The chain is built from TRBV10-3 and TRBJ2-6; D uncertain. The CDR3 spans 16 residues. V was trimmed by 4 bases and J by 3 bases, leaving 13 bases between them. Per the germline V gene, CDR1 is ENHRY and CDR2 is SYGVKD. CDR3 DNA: TGTGCCATCAGTGCATCCTCTAGGGTTGGGGCCAACGTCCTGACTTTC. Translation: CAISASSRVGANVLTF.

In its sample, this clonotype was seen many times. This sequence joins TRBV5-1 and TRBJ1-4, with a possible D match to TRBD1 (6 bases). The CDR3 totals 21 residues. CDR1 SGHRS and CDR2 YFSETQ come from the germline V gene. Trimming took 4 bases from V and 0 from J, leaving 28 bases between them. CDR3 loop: CASSPGRRGALANATNEKLFF. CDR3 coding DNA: TGCGCCAGCAGCCCCGGGCGGAGGGGGGCCCTAGCCAACGCAACTAATGAAAAACTGTTTTTT.

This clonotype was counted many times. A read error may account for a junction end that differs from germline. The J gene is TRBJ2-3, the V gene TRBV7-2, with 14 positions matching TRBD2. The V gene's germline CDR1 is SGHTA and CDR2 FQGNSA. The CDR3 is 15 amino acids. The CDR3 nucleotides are TGCGCCAGCAGCTTGACTAGCGGGGGGGCAGATACGCAGTATTTT. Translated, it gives CASSLTSGGADTQYF. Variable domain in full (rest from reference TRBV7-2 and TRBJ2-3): GAGVSQSPSNKVTEKGKDVELRCDPISGHTALYWYRQSLGQGLEFLIYFQGNSAPDKSGLPSDRFSAERTGGSVSTLTIQRTQQEDSAVYLCASSLTSGGADTQYFGPGTRLTVL.

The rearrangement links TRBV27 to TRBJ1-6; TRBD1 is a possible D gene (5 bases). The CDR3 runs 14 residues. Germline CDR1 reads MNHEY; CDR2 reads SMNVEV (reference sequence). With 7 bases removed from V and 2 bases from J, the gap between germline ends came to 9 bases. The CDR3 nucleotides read TGTGCCAGCACCGACAGTGCCTATAATTCACCCCTCCACTTT. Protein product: CASTDSAYNSPLHF.